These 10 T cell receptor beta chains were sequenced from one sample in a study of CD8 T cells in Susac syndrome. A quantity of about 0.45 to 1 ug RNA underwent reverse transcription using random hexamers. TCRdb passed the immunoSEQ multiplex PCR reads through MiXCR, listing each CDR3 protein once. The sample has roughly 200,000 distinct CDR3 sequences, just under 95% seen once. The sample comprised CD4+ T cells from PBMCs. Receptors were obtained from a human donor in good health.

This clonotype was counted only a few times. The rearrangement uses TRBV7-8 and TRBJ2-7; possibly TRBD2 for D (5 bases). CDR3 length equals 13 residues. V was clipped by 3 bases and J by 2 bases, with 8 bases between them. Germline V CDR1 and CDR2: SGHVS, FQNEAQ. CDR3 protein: CASSLLGAYEQYF. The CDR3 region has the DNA TGTGCCAGCAGCTTGTTGGGAGCCTACGAGCAGTACTTC.

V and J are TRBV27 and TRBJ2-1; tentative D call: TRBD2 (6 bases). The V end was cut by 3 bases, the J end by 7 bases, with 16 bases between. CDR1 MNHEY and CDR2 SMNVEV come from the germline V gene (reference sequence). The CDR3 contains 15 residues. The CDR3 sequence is CASSFFFGGVNEQFF. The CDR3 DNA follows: TGTGCCAGCAGTTTCTTTTTCGGAGGGGTGAATGAGCAGTTCTTC.

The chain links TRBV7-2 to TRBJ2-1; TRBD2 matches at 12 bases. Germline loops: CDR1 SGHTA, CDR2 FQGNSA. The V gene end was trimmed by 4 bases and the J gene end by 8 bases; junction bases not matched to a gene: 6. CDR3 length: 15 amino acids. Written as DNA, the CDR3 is TGTGCCAGCAGCTACCTAGCGGGAGGGAATGATGAGCAGTTCTTC. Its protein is CASSYLAGGNDEQFF.

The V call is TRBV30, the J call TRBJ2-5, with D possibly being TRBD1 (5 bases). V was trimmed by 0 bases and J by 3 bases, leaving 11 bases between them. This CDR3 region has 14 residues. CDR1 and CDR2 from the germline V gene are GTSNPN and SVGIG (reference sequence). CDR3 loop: CAWSVLTAKETQYF. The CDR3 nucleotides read TGTGCCTGGAGTGTACTGACAGCTAAAGAGACCCAGTACTTC. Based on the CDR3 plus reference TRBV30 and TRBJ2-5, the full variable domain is SQTIHQWPATLVQPVGSPLSLECTVEGTSNPNLYWYRQAAGRGLQLLFYSVGIGQISSEVPQNLSASRPQDRQFILSSKKLLLSDSGFYLCAWSVLTAKETQYFGPGTRLLVL.

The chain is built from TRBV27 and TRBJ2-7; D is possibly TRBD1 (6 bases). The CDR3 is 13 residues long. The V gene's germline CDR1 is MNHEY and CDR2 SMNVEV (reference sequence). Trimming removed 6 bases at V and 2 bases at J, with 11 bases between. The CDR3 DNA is TGTGCCAGCAGACCGGGACAAGCCTACGAGCAGTACTTC. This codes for CASRPGQAYEQYF.

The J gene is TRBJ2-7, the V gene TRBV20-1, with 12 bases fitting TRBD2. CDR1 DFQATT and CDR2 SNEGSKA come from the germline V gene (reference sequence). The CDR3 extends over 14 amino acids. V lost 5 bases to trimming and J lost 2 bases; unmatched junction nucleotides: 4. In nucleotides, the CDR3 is TGCAGTGCTCTGACTAGCGGGAGTACCTACGAGCAGTACTTC. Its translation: CSALTSGSTYEQYF.

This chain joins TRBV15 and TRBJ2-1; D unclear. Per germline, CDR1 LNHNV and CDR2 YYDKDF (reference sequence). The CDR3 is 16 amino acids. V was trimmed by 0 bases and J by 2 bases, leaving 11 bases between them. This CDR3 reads CATSRDLRSPYNEQFF. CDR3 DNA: TGTGCCACCAGCAGAGATCTCCGATCCCCCTACAATGAGCAGTTCTTC. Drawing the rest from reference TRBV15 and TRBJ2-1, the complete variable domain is DAMVIQNPRYQVTQFGKPVTLSCSQTLNHNVMYWYQQKSSQAPKLLFHYYDKDFNNEADTPDNFQSRRPNTSFCFLDIRSPGLGDTAMYLCATSRDLRSPYNEQFFGPGTRLTVL.

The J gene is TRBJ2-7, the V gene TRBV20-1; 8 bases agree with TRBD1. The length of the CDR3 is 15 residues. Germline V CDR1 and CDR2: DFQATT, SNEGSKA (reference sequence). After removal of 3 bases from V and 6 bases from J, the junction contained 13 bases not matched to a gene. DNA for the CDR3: TGCAGTGCTAGTGGGGGCCGGGACAGGTTGGGCGAGCAGTACTTC. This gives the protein CSASGGRDRLGEQYF.

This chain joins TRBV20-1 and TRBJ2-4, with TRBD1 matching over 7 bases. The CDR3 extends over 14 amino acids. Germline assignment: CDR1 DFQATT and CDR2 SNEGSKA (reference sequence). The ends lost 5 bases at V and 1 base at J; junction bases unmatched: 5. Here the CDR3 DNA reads TGCAGTGCTTCGACAGGGACGGCCAAAAACATTCAGTACTTC. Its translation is CSASTGTAKNIQYF.

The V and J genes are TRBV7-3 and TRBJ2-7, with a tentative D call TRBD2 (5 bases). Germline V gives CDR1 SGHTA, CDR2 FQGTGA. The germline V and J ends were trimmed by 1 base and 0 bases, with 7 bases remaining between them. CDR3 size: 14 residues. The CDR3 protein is CASSLSGGSYEQYF. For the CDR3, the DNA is TGTGCCAGCAGCTTAAGCGGAGGCTCCTACGAGCAGTACTTC.